Reported below is one T cell receptor beta chain. CDR3 length equals 15 residues. Trimming took 5 bases from V and 2 from J; bases not matched to a gene: 4. Per the germline V gene, CDR1 is SQVTM and CDR2 is ANQGSEA. The entry originates in a study of T cell changes during pregnancy in multiple sclerosis. The repertoire was sequenced with immunoSEQ multiplex PCR; TCRdb's copy has only in-frame clones and lacks some. Of approximately 57,000 clones in the sample, less than 95% are singletons; the top ten hold about 3.7%. The V call is TRBV29-1, the J call TRBJ2-3, with TRBD2 matching over 13 bases. The source was peripheral blood, collected after pregnancy. This receptor was obtained from a female donor in good health, enrolled as a control in a pregnancy study. As DNA, the CDR3 is TGCAGCGTTCTTGGACTAGCGGGAGTCACAGATACGCAGTATTTT. This translates into CSVLGLAGVTDTQYF.